This entry describes one T cell receptor (beta chain). The CDR3 totals 17 residues. V was clipped by 3 bases and J by 2 bases, with 16 bases between them. The germline CDR1 and CDR2 sequences are KGHDR and SFDVKD. Profiled with immunoSEQ multiplex PCR; TCRdb holds only in-frame clones, not every one. This table holds about 240,000 clones, 70% to 90% found once. The source of the sample is a study of blood T cell repertoires in COVID-19. Study overall: The analysed material was cDNA or gDNA that came from T cells, B-cell-depleted T cells, or PBMCs.

Material: PBMCs or T cells enriched from blood (not recorded which). This TCR came from a woman between 40 and 50 years old with acute COVID-19. This chain joins TRBV24-1 and TRBJ2-1, with D possibly matching TRBD1 (6 bases). CDR3 DNA: TGTGCCACCAGTGATCAGGACAGCCTACCCCCCTACAATGAGCAGTTCTTC. It specifies CATSDQDSLPPYNEQFF.